One sample yielded the 9 T cell receptor beta chains listed below, sequenced in a study of cytomegalovirus exposure and HLA in healthy donors. The method was immunoSEQ multiplex PCR; TCRdb's version includes in-frame clones alone and lacks a portion of them. The sample has 150,000 to 200,000 clones; approximately 83% are singletons. Sequences were obtained from PBMCs. These receptors all stem from a woman in her late teens or twenties in good health and CMV-seropositive.

The chain links TRBV19 to TRBJ2-2; D possibly corresponds to TRBD1 (5 bases). The CDR3 spans 14 residues. V lost 9 bases and J 4 bases, leaving 15 bases between the germline ends. In germline, CDR1 is LNHDA, CDR2 SQIVND (reference sequence). The CDR3 DNA sequence: TGTGCCAGAAAAGACAGAACTCCCACCGGGGAGCTGTTTTTT. Translation gives CARKDRTPTGELFF. The complete variable domain, with remaining parts taken from reference TRBV19 and TRBJ2-2, reads DGGITQSPKYLFRKEGQNVTLSCEQNLNHDAMYWYRQDPGQGLRLIYYSQIVNDFQKGDIAEGYSVSREKKESFPLTVTSAQKNPTAFYLCARKDRTPTGELFFGEGSRLTVL.

This clone occurred once. CDR3 coding DNA: TGTGCCAGCAGGGTCTTGAGCTCCTACGAGCAGTACTTC. This codes for CASRVLSSYEQYF. This chain links TRBV6-1 with TRBJ2-7; D call uncertain. The CDR3 runs 13 residues. CDR1 is MNHNS, CDR2 SASEGT, per germline. Trimming removed 6 bases from V and 0 bases from J, with 9 bases in between.

CDR3 region: CASSTGTGVETQYF. CDR3 sequence (DNA): TGTGCCAGCAGCACGGGGACAGGGGTTGAGACCCAGTACTTC. The rearrangement joins TRBV6-6 to TRBJ2-5; 10 nucleotides agree with TRBD1. This CDR3 is 14 amino acids long. Per germline, CDR1 MNHNY and CDR2 SVGAGI (reference sequence). Trimming at V came to 6 bases and at J to 5 bases, leaving 6 bases not matched to a gene.

V and J are TRBV6-1 and TRBJ1-2; 10 bases agree with TRBD1. The CDR3 runs to 15 residues. The germline V gene has CDR1 MNHNS and CDR2 SASEGT. The trim removed 5 bases at V and 7 bases at J, leaving 10 bases unmatched. Written as DNA, the CDR3 is TGTGCCAGCAGTCCACAGACAGGGGGCGTATTTGGCTACACCTTC. Translation: CASSPQTGGVFGYTF.

This chain connects TRBV2 to TRBJ1-6, with TRBD1 as a possible D gene (6 bases). Looked up from germline, CDR1 is SNHLY and CDR2 is FYNNEI. The CDR3 sequence is 15 residues long. V gave up 6 bases and J gave up 5 bases, with 14 bases separating them. In DNA form, the CDR3 reads TGTGCCAGCAGAGGTACAGGGAATAATAATTCACCCCTCCACTTT. Encoded protein: CASRGTGNNNSPLHF.

J is TRBJ2-7 and V is TRBV5-6; tentative D call: TRBD1 (5 bases). CDR3 length equals 13 residues. V lost 6 bases to trimming and J lost 1 base, with 11 bases between them. Germline V CDR1 and CDR2: SGHDT, YYEEEE. The CDR3 here is CASKRGISYEQYF. The CDR3 region has the DNA TGTGCCAGCAAAAGGGGAATTTCCTACGAGCAGTACTTC.

The chain carries TRBV6-5 and TRBJ1-2; 7 nucleotides align to TRBD1. V gave up 2 bases and J gave up 2 bases; unmatched junction bases: 5. Germline CDR1 reads MNHEY; CDR2 reads SVGAGI. This CDR3 has 15 residues. This CDR3 is CASSYRTGNNYGYTF. The CDR3 bases are TGTGCCAGCAGTTACCGGACAGGAAACAACTATGGCTACACCTTC.

The chain links TRBV15 to TRBJ2-1; perhaps TRBD2 as D (6 bases). V lost 5 bases and J lost 4, with 15 bases in between. CDR1 and CDR2 (germline): LNHNV, YYDKDF (reference sequence). The CDR3 totals 15 residues. The CDR3 is CATSPPRGSYNEQFF. The CDR3 DNA reads TGTGCCACCAGCCCCCCCCGGGGGAGTTACAATGAGCAGTTCTTC.

The chain recombines TRBV11-2 with TRBJ2-1; weak D call: TRBD2 (6 bases). The CDR3 sequence is 14 residues long. V shed 0 bases and J shed 9 bases, with 12 bases lying between them. CDR1 is SGHAT, CDR2 FQNNGV, per germline. CDR3 nucleotide sequence: TGTGCCAGCAGCTTAGAAAGTAGCGGCGCTGAGCAGTTCTTC. Its translation: CASSLESSGAEQFF.